The 4 T cell receptor beta chains given below trace back to one sample, sequenced in a study of blood T cell repertoires in COVID-19. Profiling relied on immunoSEQ multiplex PCR, and the TCRdb table lists in-frame clones only, not all of them. The sample yields about 200,000 clones, roughly 88% seen once. The sequenced material came from peripheral blood. The receptors were gathered from a man aged 50-59 years with COVID-19, enrolled during active disease.

The rearrangement links TRBV6-6 to TRBJ2-7, with D hard to call. Trimming took 4 bases from V and 0 from J, leaving 13 bases between them. CDR1 and CDR2 from the germline V gene are MNHNY and SVGAGI (reference sequence). This CDR3 is built from 15 residues. CDR3 nucleotides: TGTGCCAGCAGTTTGAGTAGCACTGGCTCCTACGAGCAGTACTTC. Residues: CASSLSSTGSYEQYF.

The chain employs TRBV12-3 or TRBV12-4 and TRBJ2-2; D is perhaps TRBD1 (5 bases). V was pared by 7 bases and J by 5 bases, with 11 bases between. This CDR3 spans 13 amino acids. DNA of the CDR3: TGTGCCAGCATTCAGGGTTTAACCGGGGAGCTGTTTTTT. Its translation: CASIQGLTGELFF.

The J gene is TRBJ2-5, the V gene TRBV7-9, with TRBD1 as a possible D gene (5 bases). Germline V gene data show CDR1 as SEHNR and CDR2 as FQNEAQ (reference sequence). There are 12 residues in the CDR3. V was cut by 1 base and J by 14 bases, with 14 bases left in between. The CDR3 spells CASSLDSRESYF. The DNA of the CDR3 is TGTGCCAGCAGCTTAGACAGCAGGGAATCCTACTTC.

This clone is a singleton in its sample. The chain employs TRBV11-2 and TRBJ1-1, with a weak D call TRBD1 (6 bases). V was cut by 2 bases and J by 0 bases, with 13 bases left in between. The CDR3 spans 16 residues. Germline values: CDR1 SGHAT, CDR2 FQNNGV. CDR3 sequence: CASSLYPTGLNTEAFF. In DNA, the CDR3 is TGTGCCAGCAGCTTATACCCGACAGGACTGAACACTGAAGCTTTCTTT.